This T cell receptor (beta chain) stems from a study of PD-1 blockade in classical Hodgkin lymphoma. Study-level results: By C4D1, CD4+ diversity increased significantly, especially in complete responders.

Here immunoSEQ multiplex PCR was the method, and the copy in TCRdb shows in-frame clones only, minus some. The profile shows tens of thousands of clones, 92% of them singletons. As to time point: cycle 4 day 1 (C4D1), after more than 5 weeks of nivolumab. Each patient relapsed following autologous stem cell transplantation, and prior brentuximab vedotin exposure differed. Starting with thawed PBMCs, CD4+ T cells were purified by magnetic negative selection. Complete response, partial response or progressive disease was each patient's best response. The CDR3 covers 16 residues. The germline gives CDR1 MNHEY, CDR2 SMNVEV (reference sequence). Trimming cost V 3 bases and J 5 bases, with 19 bases left between them. This clone was seen just once. Its antigen is not identified.

The TCR comes from a human donor with classical Hodgkin lymphoma. This chain joins TRBV27 and TRBJ1-2; tentative D call: TRBD1 (6 bases). This specimen was CD4+ T cells from blood, taken before the fourth cycle of nivolumab. CDR3 in DNA: TGTGCCAGCAGTTTGGGTCCTGACAGGAAAGGGTATGGCTACACCTTC. As protein: CASSLGPDRKGYGYTF.